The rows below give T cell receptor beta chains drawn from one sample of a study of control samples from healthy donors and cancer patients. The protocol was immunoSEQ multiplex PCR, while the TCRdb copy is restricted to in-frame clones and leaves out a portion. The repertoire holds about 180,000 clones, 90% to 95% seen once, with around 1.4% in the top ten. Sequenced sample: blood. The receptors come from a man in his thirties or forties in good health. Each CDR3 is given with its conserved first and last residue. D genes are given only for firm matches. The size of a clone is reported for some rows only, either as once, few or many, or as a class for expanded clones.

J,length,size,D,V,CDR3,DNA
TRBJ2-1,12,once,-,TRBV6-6,CASSSAYNEQFF,TGTGCCAGCAGTTCAGCCTACAATGAGCAGTTCTTC
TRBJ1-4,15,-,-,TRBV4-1,CASSQAGQTNEKLFF,TGCGCCAGCAGCCAAGCGGGACAAACTAATGAAAAACTGTTTTTT
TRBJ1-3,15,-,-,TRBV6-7,CASSYSGFSGNTIYF,TGTGCCAGCAGTTACTCTGGGTTCTCTGGAAACACCATATATTTT
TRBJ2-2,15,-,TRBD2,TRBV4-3,CASSQDRGDTGELFF,TGCGCCAGCAGCCAAGATCGGGGGGACACCGGGGAGCTGTTTTTT
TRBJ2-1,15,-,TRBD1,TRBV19,CASSIGTGVGNEQFF,TGTGCCAGTAGTATCGGGACAGGAGTAGGAAATGAGCAGTTCTTC
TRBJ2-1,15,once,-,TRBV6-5,CASRSRGRGNDEQFF,TGTGCCAGCAGATCCCGGGGCAGGGGAAACGATGAGCAGTTCTTC
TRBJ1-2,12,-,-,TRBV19,CASSMDRYGYTF,TGTGCCAGTAGTATGGACAGATATGGCTACACCTTC
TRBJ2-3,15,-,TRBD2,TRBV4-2,CASSEAGGFTDTQYF,TGTGCCAGCAGCGAAGCGGGAGGGTTCACAGATACGCAGTATTTT
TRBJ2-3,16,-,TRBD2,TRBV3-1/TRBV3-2,CASSQAGGGPTDTQYF,TGTGCCAGCAGCCAAGCGGGCGGGGGACCCACAGATACGCAGTATTTT
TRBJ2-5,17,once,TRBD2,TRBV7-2,CASSVTSGGILQETQYF,TGTGCCAGCAGCGTGACTAGCGGGGGCATCCTCCAAGAGACCCAGTACTTC
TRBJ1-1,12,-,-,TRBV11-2,CASSLIHTEAFF,TGTGCCAGCAGCCTTATCCACACTGAAGCTTTCTTT
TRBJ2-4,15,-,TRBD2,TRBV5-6,CASSLLAGGSGIQYF,TGTGCCAGCAGCTTACTAGCGGGGGGGAGTGGCATTCAGTACTTC
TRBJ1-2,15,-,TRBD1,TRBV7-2,CASSGRTGAANGYTF,TGTGCCAGCAGCGGCCGGACAGGGGCAGCTAATGGCTACACCTTC
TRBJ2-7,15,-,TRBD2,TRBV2,CASRGPSGRAYEQYF,TGTGCCAGCAGGGGTCCTAGCGGGAGGGCCTACGAGCAGTACTTC
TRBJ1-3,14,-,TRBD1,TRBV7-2,CASSFGTVGNTIYF,TGTGCCAGCAGCTTCGGGACAGTTGGAAACACCATATATTTT
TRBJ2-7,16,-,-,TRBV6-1,CASSASGTRSSYEQYF,TGTGCCAGCAGTGCCTCCGGGACACGAAGCTCCTACGAGCAGTACTTC
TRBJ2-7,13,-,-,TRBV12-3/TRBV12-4,CASSLVSTYEQYF,TGTGCCAGCAGTTTAGTCAGTACCTACGAGCAGTACTTC